Many counts were recorded for the clone carrying this TCR beta chain. What it binds is unknown. Uncontrolled infections, other autoimmune diseases, pregnancy or lactation barred patients from enrollment. Scientists amplified the TCR beta CDR3 regions from RNA transcripts. Second-round multiplex PCR followed a first-round RT-PCR using HTBI primers. TCRdb ran MiXCR on the multiplex PCR reads and lists one entry per CDR3 protein. The sample includes more than 40,000 distinct CDR3 sequences, about 50% of them seen just once. CDR3 length equals 16 residues. V lost 4 bases to trimming and J lost 2 bases, with 19 bases between them. Germline V gives CDR1 SQVTM, CDR2 ANQGSEA. The data were obtained in a study of Graves' ophthalmopathy and Graves' hyperthyroidism. Whole-study findings and limits: With roughly 65% sensitivity and approximately 72% specificity, the model predicted ophthalmopathy progression. Blood also contained most of the expanded thyroid clonotypes above 0.001 frequency. Ophthalmopathy cases were distinguished from stable hyperthyroidism by a 13-signature model, reaching approximately 88% sensitivity and over 80% specificity.

The sequence derives from an adult man with Graves' ophthalmopathy. The chain links TRBV29-1 to TRBJ2-3; D might be TRBD1 or TRBD2, each matching 6 bases. The sample comprised peripheral blood. Here the CDR3 reads CSVAPWGAGFTDTQYF. CDR3 sequence (DNA): TGCAGCGTTGCCCCGTGGGGGGCGGGATTCACAGATACGCAGTATTTT.